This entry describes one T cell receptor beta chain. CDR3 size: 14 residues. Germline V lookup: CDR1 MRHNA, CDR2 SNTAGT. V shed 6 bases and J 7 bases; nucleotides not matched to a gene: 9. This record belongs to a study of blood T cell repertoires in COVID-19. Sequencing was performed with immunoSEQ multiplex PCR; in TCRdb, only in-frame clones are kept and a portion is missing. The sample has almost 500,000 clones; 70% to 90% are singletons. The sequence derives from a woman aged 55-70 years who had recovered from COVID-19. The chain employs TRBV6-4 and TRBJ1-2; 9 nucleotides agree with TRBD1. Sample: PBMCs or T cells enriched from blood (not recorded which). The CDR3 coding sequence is TGTGCCAGCAGGGGACAGGGATTATTGGGTGGCTACACCTTC. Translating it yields CASRGQGLLGGYTF.